This TCR beta chain was recovered during a study of cytomegalovirus exposure and HLA in healthy donors. CDR1 MNHNY and CDR2 SVGAGI come from the germline V gene (reference sequence). The CDR3 has 16 amino acids. V dropped 6 bases and J dropped 4; count of bases not matched to a gene: 8. Study-level points and caveats: Presence/absence analyses took donor sequencing depth as roughly uniform. Among the CMV-associated chains, a few were confirmed in vitro as specific for CMV antigens. Accurate HLA-A and HLA-B prediction from TCR beta sequences was reported for most subjects. A few V segments could not be told apart, such as TRBV6-2 and TRBV6-3, and were left out.

With regard to this clone: What it binds is not known.

PCR employed 60 Vbeta and 13 Jbeta primers. Sequenced by immunoSEQ multiplex PCR; TCRdb stores in-frame clones only, minus some. The sample contains approximately 190,000 clones, around 82% of which appear only once. This TCR derives from a man aged 40-50 years in good health and CMV-seropositive. The sample was PBMCs. V gene TRBV6-6 combines with J gene TRBJ2-3, with TRBD2 matching over 12 bases. CDR3 loop: CASRSTSGSSADTQYF. DNA of the CDR3: TGTGCCAGCAGGTCGACTAGCGGGAGTAGTGCAGATACGCAGTATTTT.